One sample yielded the 21 T cell receptor beta chains listed below, sequenced in a study of blood T cell repertoires in COVID-19. The table came from immunoSEQ multiplex PCR; TCRdb's copy has only in-frame clones and leaves some out. The sample records about 240,000 clones, roughly 90% being singletons. Sequenced material: peripheral blood. The receptors here all came from a man aged 55 to 69 with acute or convalescent COVID-19.

This chain uses TRBV6-2 or TRBV6-3 with TRBJ2-7; 8 positions agree with TRBD2. CDR3 length equals 16 residues. Losses at the gene ends were 1 base for V and 2 bases for J; bases not matched to a gene: 7. CDR1 and CDR2 from the germline V gene are MNHEY and SVGEGT. The CDR3 nucleotides read TGTGCCAGCAGTTACTGGGCCGGGAGGGCCCCCTACGAGCAGTACTTC. Amino acid sequence: CASSYWAGRAPYEQYF.

This chain connects TRBV5-4 to TRBJ2-2, with 13 bases identical to TRBD2. The CDR3 is made up of 16 amino acids. With 3 bases clipped from V and 7 bases from J, the junction kept 6 bases outside the gene matches. The germline V gene encodes CDR1 SGHNT and CDR2 YYREEE (reference sequence). The CDR3 reads CASSSRTSGSDGELFF. CDR3 DNA: TGTGCCAGCAGCTCACGGACTAGCGGGAGCGACGGGGAGCTGTTTTTT.

Worth noting for this clone: An end of the junction does not agree with germline; a read error may underlie this. The V and J genes are TRBV6-1 and TRBJ2-7; 8 nucleotides align to TRBD2. This CDR3 is built from 15 residues. Germline values: CDR1 MNHNS, CDR2 SASEGT. DNA for the CDR3: TGTGCCAGCAGGGAAGGTAGCGGGGTCTCCTACGAGCAGTACTTC. Translating gives CASREGSGVSYEQYF.

V is TRBV11-3 and J is TRBJ2-2; perhaps TRBD1 as D (5 bases). There are 15 residues in the CDR3. Germline CDR1 SGHNT, CDR2 YENEEA. V gave up 3 bases and J gave up 1 base, with 9 bases separating them. The CDR3 spells CASSFSTVNTGELFF. CDR3 nucleotides: TGTGCCAGCAGCTTCTCGACAGTGAACACCGGGGAGCTGTTTTTT.

This chain links TRBV2 with TRBJ1-5, with a tentative D call TRBD1 (6 bases). CDR3 size: 14 residues. Trimming left V 4 bases short and J 6 bases short, with 13 bases between. Germline loops: CDR1 SNHLY, CDR2 FYNNEI. This CDR3 is CASSVVQQGQPQHF. Here the CDR3 DNA reads TGTGCCAGCAGTGTTGTCCAACAGGGTCAGCCCCAGCATTTT.

The rearrangement joins TRBV27 to TRBJ1-5, with no clear D. Germline V gene sequence: CDR1 MNHEY, CDR2 SMNVEV (reference sequence). This CDR3 region has 16 residues. The V and J ends lost 2 bases and 0 bases respectively, with 11 bases between them. CDR3 loop: CASSLTGKYSNQPQHF. The DNA for the CDR3 is TGTGCCAGCAGTTTAACCGGGAAATATAGCAATCAGCCCCAGCATTTT.

V is TRBV30 and J is TRBJ2-7; D call uncertain. The CDR3 sequence is 13 residues long. Germline V CDR1 and CDR2: GTSNPN, SVGIG (reference sequence). V lost 0 bases, J lost 5 bases, and 11 bases lay in between. The CDR3 region has the DNA TGTGCCTGGAGTGTACAAGCGATACACGAGCAGTACTTC. It is translated as CAWSVQAIHEQYF.

The V gene is TRBV27, the J gene TRBJ1-1; D not resolved. The CDR3 has 16 amino acids. V lost 0 bases and J lost 1, with 12 bases in between. Germline V lookup: CDR1 MNHEY, CDR2 SMNVEV (reference sequence). CDR3 sequence reads: CASSLSFGQQNTEAFF. The CDR3 bases are TGTGCCAGCAGTTTATCGTTTGGGCAGCAGAACACTGAAGCTTTCTTT.

The chain is built from TRBV19 and TRBJ1-1; D is uncertain. This CDR3 is 14 amino acids long. V shed 7 bases and J shed 1 base, with 13 bases lying between them. The V gene's germline CDR1 is LNHDA and CDR2 SQIVND (reference sequence). This CDR3 reads CASNVGAENTEAFF. Here the CDR3 DNA reads TGTGCCAGTAACGTCGGAGCGGAGAACACTGAAGCTTTCTTT.

The chain employs TRBV11-3 and TRBJ2-7, with D possibly being TRBD1 (6 bases). Trimming took 1 base from V and 5 from J, leaving 18 bases between them. The length of the CDR3 is 16 residues. From germline, CDR1 is SGHNT and CDR2 YENEEA. CDR3 loop: CASSLGPGHARDEQYF. CDR3 DNA: TGTGCCAGCAGCTTAGGGCCGGGACACGCGAGGGACGAGCAGTACTTC.

The chain joins TRBV11-2 to TRBJ1-5; D is ambiguous. The length of the CDR3 is 15 residues. CDR1 and CDR2 (germline): SGHAT, FQNNGV. V dropped 2 bases and J dropped 5 bases, with 13 bases sitting between them. The CDR3 DNA reads as TGTGCCAGCAGCTTATTGTCAACCTCGGATCAGCCCCAGCATTTT. Protein sequence: CASSLLSTSDQPQHF.

The gene calls are TRBV3-1 (or the pseudogene TRBV3-2) and TRBJ1-3, with D unresolved. In germline, CDR1 is LGHDT, CDR2 YNNKEL (reference sequence). The CDR3 spans 14 residues. V was cut by 1 base and J by 3 bases, with 7 bases left in between. As DNA, the CDR3 is TGTGCCAGCAGCCAAGTTCCAGGTGGAAACACCATATATTTT. It translates to CASSQVPGGNTIYF.

This clone was observed a single time. The V gene is TRBV28, the J gene TRBJ2-4; D ambiguous. The CDR3 totals 13 residues. CDR1 MDHEN and CDR2 SYDVKM come from the germline V gene. Trimming removed 5 bases at V and 6 bases at J, with 11 bases between. CDR3 nucleotide sequence: TGTGCCAGCAGTCCCGCGGCCGGAAACATTCAGTACTTC. Its protein is CASSPAAGNIQYF.

The chain recombines TRBV6-2 or TRBV6-3 with TRBJ2-7; TRBD2 agrees at 9 bases. CDR1 MNHEY and CDR2 SVGEGT come from the germline V gene. The CDR3 is 14 residues long. V lost 5 bases to trimming and J lost 4 bases; unmatched junction nucleotides: 6. The CDR3 nucleotides read TGTGCCAGCAGTCGTAGCGGGAGTGGGTACGAGCAGTACTTC. As protein: CASSRSGSGYEQYF.

V gene TRBV30 combines with J gene TRBJ1-3; TRBD1 is a possible D gene (6 bases). The CDR3 sequence is 13 residues long. Between the trimmed V and J ends, which lost 0 bases and 3 bases, there was a span of 6 bases. The germline V gene has CDR1 GTSNPN and CDR2 SVGIG (reference sequence). The CDR3 reads CAWSVQGGNTIYF. The DNA for the CDR3 is TGTGCCTGGAGTGTACAGGGTGGAAACACCATATATTTT.

The CDR3 DNA reads as TGTGCCAGCAGTTTTCCCGGGCCGCTGGAGGGCCATCAGCCCCAGCATTTT. Protein: CASSFPGPLEGHQPQHF. The chain links TRBV28 to TRBJ1-5; D gene ambiguous. Looked up from germline, CDR1 is MDHEN and CDR2 is SYDVKM. V shed 3 bases and J shed 5 bases, with 20 bases lying between them. This CDR3 contains 17 residues.

The rearrangement uses TRBV27 and TRBJ2-1; 13 nucleotides line up with TRBD2. Germline loops: CDR1 MNHEY, CDR2 SMNVEV (reference sequence). The CDR3 has 17 amino acids. J gave up 9 bases and V 1 base, and 9 bases lay outside the gene matches. The CDR3 region has the DNA TGTGCCAGCAGTTTATATGGACGGACTAGCGGGAGTCTTGAGCAGTTCTTC. This translates into CASSLYGRTSGSLEQFF.

As to this clone: Distinct nucleotide sequences in the sample also encode this CDR3. The chain uses TRBV4-3 and TRBJ1-6; no definite D call. The CDR3 loop spans 14 amino acids. Trimming removed 1 base at V and 7 bases at J, with 8 bases between. Germline V gives CDR1 LGHNA, CDR2 YSLEER. The DNA of the CDR3 is TGCGCCAGCAGCCAAGGCAACCGGAATTCACCCCTCCACTTT. Translation gives CASSQGNRNSPLHF.

This clone is labeled as medium-sized. This rearrangement joins TRBV9 to TRBJ1-5; D is unclear. CDR1 SGDLS and CDR2 YYNGEE come from the germline V gene. V shed 2 bases and J shed 5 bases, with 8 bases lying between them. This CDR3 has 13 residues. The CDR3, as DNA: TGTGCCAGCAGCGTTGAGAACGATCAGCCCCAGCATTTT. Residues: CASSVENDQPQHF.

The chain uses TRBV19 and TRBJ1-2; weak D call: TRBD1 (6 bases). Germline assignment: CDR1 LNHDA and CDR2 SQIVND (reference sequence). This CDR3 comprises 13 residues. Trimming removed 7 bases from V and 8 bases from J, with 17 bases in between. CDR3 amino acids: CASTSRGPRGYTF. DNA of the CDR3: TGTGCCAGTACCAGCAGGGGCCCCCGAGGCTACACCTTC.

CDR3 sequence (DNA): TGTGCCAGCAGCGAGGGACAGGACTATGGCTACACCTTC. Translated: CASSEGQDYGYTF. The chain links TRBV7-8 to TRBJ1-2; 8 nucleotides agree with TRBD1. Trimming took 5 bases from V and 3 from J; bases not matched to a gene: 2. Germline V gives CDR1 SGHVS, CDR2 FQNEAQ. The CDR3 contains 13 residues.